These 21 T cell receptor beta chains were sequenced from one sample in a study of blood T cell repertoires in COVID-19. Libraries were prepared by immunoSEQ multiplex PCR; TCRdb keeps only in-frame clonotypes and omits some of them. Here the sample spans hundreds of thousands of clones, just over 85% being singletons. Sample: PBMCs or T cells enriched from blood (not recorded which). These receptors were collected from a man between 35 and 55 years old who had recovered from COVID-19.

The V gene is TRBV4-2, the J gene TRBJ1-6, with D perhaps TRBD1 (6 bases). The CDR3 loop spans 15 amino acids. Trimming cost V 0 bases and J 10 bases, with 13 bases left between them. The germline V gene encodes CDR1 LGHNA and CDR2 YNFKEQ. The CDR3 nucleotides read TGTGCCAGCAGCCAAGAGGCGACAGGAGGATCACCCCTCCACTTT. Its translation: CASSQEATGGSPLHF.

The chain is built from TRBV5-1 and TRBJ1-1; 8 nucleotides line up with TRBD1. With V trimmed by 4 bases and J by 6 bases, 14 bases remained unmatched. This CDR3 is built from 16 residues. CDR1 and CDR2 from the germline V gene are SGHRS and YFSETQ. CDR3 DNA sequence: TGCGCCAGCAGCCCTGGACAGGGAGGTATTTCCGCTGAAGCTTTCTTT. This encodes CASSPGQGGISAEAFF.

The rearrangement joins TRBV7-3 to TRBJ2-6; D not certain. Looked up from germline, CDR1 is SGHTA and CDR2 is FQGTGA. CDR3 length: 17 residues. The ends were cut back, 0 bases at V and 0 bases at J, with 9 bases in the middle. The CDR3 DNA reads as TGTGCCAGCAGCTTAACGGCAGGTATCTCTGGGGCCAACGTCCTGACTTTC. As protein: CASSLTAGISGANVLTF.

This chain connects TRBV7-2 to TRBJ2-5; unclear D gene. V dropped 4 bases and J dropped 0 bases, with 15 bases sitting between them. Germline assignment: CDR1 SGHTA and CDR2 FQGNSA. The CDR3 totals 16 residues. The CDR3 loop reads CASSSPLRLYQETQYF. The CDR3 DNA sequence: TGTGCCAGCAGCTCTCCACTCCGATTGTACCAAGAGACCCAGTACTTC.

The CDR3 nucleotides read TGTGCCAGCAGCGTAGCTACGGTGACTAGCGGCACAGATACGCAGTATTTT. Its protein is CASSVATVTSGTDTQYF. The chain has TRBV9 and TRBJ2-3; 8 bases agree with TRBD2. This CDR3 is 17 amino acids long. Germline V gives CDR1 SGDLS, CDR2 YYNGEE. After removal of 0 bases from V and 1 base from J, the junction contained 7 bases not matched to a gene.

This chain uses TRBV19 with TRBJ2-7; D is perhaps TRBD2 (6 bases). The germline V gene has CDR1 LNHDA and CDR2 SQIVND (reference sequence). Trimming cost V 1 base and J 3 bases, with 10 bases left between them. The length of the CDR3 is 14 residues. CDR3 sequence: CASSIAGVDYEQYF. CDR3 nucleotides: TGTGCCAGTAGTATAGCGGGAGTGGACTACGAGCAGTACTTC.

This clone was seen many times. The J gene is TRBJ1-5, the V gene TRBV10-3; 7 bases agree with TRBD1. The germline gives CDR1 ENHRY, CDR2 SYGVKD. V lost 5 bases, J lost 6 bases, and 10 bases stayed unmatched. This CDR3 is 15 amino acids long. CDR3 amino acids: CAISMTGISGQPQHF. Here the CDR3 DNA reads TGTGCCATCAGTATGACAGGGATCTCTGGTCAGCCCCAGCATTTT.

The gene calls are TRBV5-1 and TRBJ1-2; weak D call: TRBD1 (6 bases). Germline V lookup: CDR1 SGHRS, CDR2 YFSETQ. The CDR3 extends over 19 amino acids. Trimming left V 0 bases short and J 2 bases short, with 23 bases between. CDR3 protein: CASSLVWGTDRGRNYGYTF. The CDR3 bases are TGCGCCAGCAGCTTGGTTTGGGGTACGGACAGAGGGAGAAACTATGGCTACACCTTC.

V gene TRBV6-5 combines with J gene TRBJ2-1; tentatively, D is TRBD2 (6 bases). Germline values: CDR1 MNHEY, CDR2 SVGAGI. Trimming pared 6 bases from V and 7 bases from J, leaving 10 bases between. The CDR3 consists of 12 residues. The CDR3 sequence: CASRLLANEQFF. The DNA of the CDR3 is TGTGCCAGCAGGCTTCTAGCGAATGAGCAGTTCTTC.

The chain combines TRBV30 with TRBJ1-5; tentative D call: TRBD1 (5 bases). With 2 bases removed from V and 3 bases from J, the gap between germline ends came to 17 bases. CDR3 length: 16 residues. CDR1 GTSNPN and CDR2 SVGIG come from the germline V gene (reference sequence). The CDR3 bases are TGTGCCTGGAGTCTCCAATGGAAGACAGTCAATCAGCCCCAGCATTTT. It translates to CAWSLQWKTVNQPQHF.

In this sample, this clone turned up once. The V gene is TRBV5-1, the J gene TRBJ1-5; D is perhaps TRBD1 (6 bases). The length of the CDR3 is 15 residues. Germline CDR1 SGHRS, CDR2 YFSETQ. V lost 0 bases, J lost 5 bases, and 12 bases lay in between. The CDR3 nucleotides read TGCGCCAGCAGCTTGGACGGGACAAGGGATCAGCCCCAGCATTTT. This sequence encodes CASSLDGTRDQPQHF.

Here the CDR3 DNA reads TGCAGTGCTAGTCGGGGGGGAGTCGTTGCAACTAATGAAAAACTGTTTTTT. Its protein is CSASRGGVVATNEKLFF. V is TRBV20-1 and J is TRBJ1-4; possible D gene TRBD1, 5 bases. V dropped 3 bases and J dropped 0 bases, with 17 bases sitting between them. The CDR3 spans 17 residues. Germline CDR1 is DFQATT and CDR2 is SNEGSKA (reference sequence).

The chain has TRBV5-4 and TRBJ2-7; 13 bases agree with TRBD2. The germline gives CDR1 SGHNT, CDR2 YYREEE (reference sequence). With V trimmed by 4 bases and J by 2 bases, 9 bases remained unmatched. The CDR3 has 17 residues. CDR3 nucleotides: TGTGCCAGCAGCGGGGGGACTAGCGGGGACGACCCCTACGAGCAGTACTTC. This codes for CASSGGTSGDDPYEQYF.

The chain joins TRBV19 to TRBJ2-1; no definite D call. This CDR3 is built from 15 residues. Germline V lookup: CDR1 LNHDA, CDR2 SQIVND (reference sequence). V was cut by 3 bases and J by 0 bases, with 9 bases left in between. CDR3 loop: CASSIDKSSYNEQFF. CDR3 bases: TGTGCCAGTAGTATTGACAAAAGCTCCTACAATGAGCAGTTCTTC. Based on the CDR3 plus reference TRBV19 and TRBJ2-1, the full variable domain is DGGITQSPKYLFRKEGQNVTLSCEQNLNHDAMYWYRQDPGQGLRLIYYSQIVNDFQKGDIAEGYSVSREKKESFPLTVTSAQKNPTAFYLCASSIDKSSYNEQFFGPGTRLTVL.

The CDR3 region is CASSLRPLETQYF. DNA for the CDR3: TGTGCCAGCAGCTTAAGGCCCCTGGAGACCCAGTACTTC. The rearrangement uses TRBV7-3 and TRBJ2-5, with no clear D. Germline V CDR1 and CDR2: SGHTA, FQGTGA. CDR3 length: 13 amino acids. Trimming pared 1 base from V and 5 bases from J, leaving 8 bases between.

This chain joins TRBV7-9 and TRBJ1-2; possible D gene TRBD1, 5 bases. The length of the CDR3 is 16 residues. Looked up from germline, CDR1 is SEHNR and CDR2 is FQNEAQ (reference sequence). Deletions cut 1 base from V and 8 bases from J, with 20 bases between. The CDR3 DNA is TGTGCCAGCAGCTTAGTCGTAGTCAGGGAAGATTACGGCTACACCTTC. It is translated as CASSLVVVREDYGYTF.

J is TRBJ2-4 and V is TRBV4-2; 10 positions agree with TRBD2. Germline V gene sequence: CDR1 LGHNA, CDR2 YNFKEQ. The CDR3 sequence is 19 residues long. V gave up 0 bases and J gave up 4 bases; unmatched junction bases: 12. CDR3 coding DNA: TGTGCCAGCAGCCAAGAAGAGGTTGGTGGACTAGCGGTGAAAAACATTCAGTACTTC. Translation: CASSQEEVGGLAVKNIQYF.

This chain joins TRBV4-3 and TRBJ2-1; the match to TRBD2 covers 8 bases. CDR1 and CDR2 (germline): LGHNA, YSLEER. CDR3 size: 16 residues. J gave up 8 bases and V 0 bases, and 9 bases lay outside the gene matches. The CDR3 is CASSQEFRGGLDEQFF. CDR3 coding DNA: TGCGCCAGCAGCCAAGAGTTCCGGGGGGGCCTGGATGAGCAGTTCTTC.

The chain employs TRBV5-1 and TRBJ2-1; 12 nucleotides match TRBD2. Trimming at V came to 4 bases and at J to 2 bases, leaving 7 bases not matched to a gene. CDR1 and CDR2 from the germline V gene are SGHRS and YFSETQ. The CDR3 spans 17 residues. Here the CDR3 DNA reads TGCGCCAGCAGCCCCGGGACTAGCGGGCCCCCCTACAATGAGCAGTTCTTC. Translated: CASSPGTSGPPYNEQFF.

The DNA for the CDR3 is TGTGCCAGTAGTACAATCTCTGGAAACACCATATATTTT. This gives the protein CASSTISGNTIYF. The genes are TRBV19 and TRBJ1-3, with D unclear. V was clipped by 4 bases and J by 0 bases, with 4 bases between them. This CDR3 has 13 amino acids. The V gene's germline CDR1 is LNHDA and CDR2 SQIVND (reference sequence).

This rearrangement joins TRBV7-9 to TRBJ2-2; TRBD2 matches at 13 bases. Germline V gene sequence: CDR1 SEHNR, CDR2 FQNEAQ (reference sequence). The CDR3 runs to 16 residues. V lost 1 base, J lost 4 bases, and 0 bases stayed unmatched. The DNA for the CDR3 is TGTGCCAGCAGCTTAGGACTAGCGGGAGGCACCGGGGAGCTGTTTTTT. Its translation is CASSLGLAGGTGELFF. Variable domain in full (rest from reference TRBV7-9 and TRBJ2-2): DTGVSQNPRHKITKRGQNVTFRCDPISEHNRLYWYRQTLGQGPEFLTYFQNEAQLEKSRLLSDRFSAERPKGSFSTLEIQRTEQGDSAMYLCASSLGLAGGTGELFFGEGSRLTVL.